This TCR beta chain is drawn from a study of OX40 agonist ivuxolimab in advanced cancers. For the study in its entirety: Ivuxolimab was a fully human IgG2 agonistic monoclonal antibody targeting the costimulatory receptor OX40 (CD134). The paper reports the monotherapy dose-escalation portion (N of about 50 patients) of the phase I ivuxolimab trial. Prior anti-PD-1, anti-PD-L1 or anti-CTLA-4 therapy was permitted, and checkpoint inhibitors had been received by roughly 42% of dose-escalation patients. A male proportion of under 85% and a mean age of 60 years, ranging from 23 to 79, were recorded for the dose-escalation cohort. Intravenous ivuxolimab was administered to patients every 2 weeks at six dose levels: 0.01, 0.1, 0.3, 1.5, 3 and 10 mg/kg. Three dose-escalation patients achieved partial responses, one with hepatocellular carcinoma and two with cutaneous melanoma. Of the roughly 54 dose-escalation patients, hepatocellular carcinoma was present in around 19, melanoma in about 15, renal cell carcinoma in 9 and head and neck cancer in 9. Peripheral TCRbeta sequencing aimed to test whether ivuxolimab altered TCR sequence diversity and caused clonal T-cell expansion.

The trial excluded patients who had a history of autoimmune disease or who were on systemic immunosuppression. Peripheral blood for TCR sequencing was collected from all dose cohorts at baseline, on cycle 4 day 1, and on cycle 7 day 1. Samples were obtained from an open-label, multicenter, first-in-human phase I dose-escalation trial of ivuxolimab. Adults with locally advanced or metastatic head and neck squamous cell, hepatocellular, melanoma or renal cell carcinoma were enrolled in the trial. Before TCR sequencing, CD4+ T cells and CD8+ T cells were sorted from peripheral blood as separate populations. Genomic DNA was extracted from sorted cells for sequencing of the TCRbeta CDR3 region. TCRbeta CDR3 regions were sequenced using the immunoSEQ Assay. TCRdb took this table from immuneACCESS and kept in-frame rearrangements with V and J called. Such tables lack part of the clones; where checked against another copy, unresolved V genes explain under half of the gap, and the rest is unexplained. This sample gives over 65,000 clones in total; about 86% of them show up just once. Approximately 8% of the sample goes to the ten largest clones.

As concerns this clone: Its specific antigen is unknown. It has no much larger one-base neighbor in the sample; base qualities were not kept.

General findings and caveats noted by the study authors: Which antigens the clonally expanded peripheral T cells were specific for was not determined. At doses of 0.1 to 3.0 mg/kg, clonal expansion of both CD4+ and CD8+ blood T cells was observed from baseline to week 6. After ivuxolimab, expanded clones were on average more numerous among CD8+ T cells than among CD4+ T cells. Low levels of normalized T-cell clonal expansion were also seen in some nonresponding patients. Partial responders in the 0.1-3.0 mg/kg groups had among the lowest normalized peripheral clonal expansion, especially among CD8+ T cells.

V sheds 2 bases and J sheds 5 bases, leaving 7 bases between their ends. The CDR3 has 12 amino acids, counting the end cysteine and phenylalanine. Of the read, only the CDR3 DNA is kept; its 36 bases are in frame from base 1. From a lookup of the germline V gene, CDR1 and CDR2 are SGHRS and YFSETQ. The receptor was derived from an adult with an advanced solid tumor such as melanoma, head and neck, liver or kidney cancer. Sequencing was performed on CD4+ or CD8+ T cells sorted from blood, taken in a trial of the OX40 agonist ivuxolimab. The chain was built from TRBV5-1 and TRBJ2-5; the D segment could be TRBD2, given 6 matching bases. The DNA sequence is TGCGCCAGCAGCTTCGGAGGGGAGACCCAGTACTTC. Translated, it gives CASSFGGETQYF.